This TCR beta chain emerged from a study of blood T cells in healthy people across ages. The CDR3 contains 14 residues. Germline V lookup: CDR1 DFQATT, CDR2 SNEGSKA (reference sequence). V gave up 1 base and J gave up 3 bases, with 12 bases separating them. A remark on this clonotype: The antigen remains undetermined.

Sample-barcoded 5' priming and a J-beta primer mix drove a second PCR of about 6 to 12 cycles. Tags on each cDNA molecule came from a template-switch adaptor with 12 random nucleotides. Via MiXCR, TCRdb re-called the 5' RACE reads, giving one row per CDR3 protein. The sample holds hundreds of thousands of distinct CDR3 sequences, around 43% seen once. Whole-study findings and limits: Fewer expanded clones and more diversity marked long-lived versus aged donors.

Sequencing used blood. The chain uses TRBV20-1 and TRBJ2-5; tentatively, D is TRBD1 (6 bases). This TCR was sampled from a man between 60 and 70 years old in good health. The DNA for the CDR3 is TGCAGTGCTAGAGGGACAGCAGGAAAAGAGACCCAGTACTTC. Amino acids: CSARGTAGKETQYF.